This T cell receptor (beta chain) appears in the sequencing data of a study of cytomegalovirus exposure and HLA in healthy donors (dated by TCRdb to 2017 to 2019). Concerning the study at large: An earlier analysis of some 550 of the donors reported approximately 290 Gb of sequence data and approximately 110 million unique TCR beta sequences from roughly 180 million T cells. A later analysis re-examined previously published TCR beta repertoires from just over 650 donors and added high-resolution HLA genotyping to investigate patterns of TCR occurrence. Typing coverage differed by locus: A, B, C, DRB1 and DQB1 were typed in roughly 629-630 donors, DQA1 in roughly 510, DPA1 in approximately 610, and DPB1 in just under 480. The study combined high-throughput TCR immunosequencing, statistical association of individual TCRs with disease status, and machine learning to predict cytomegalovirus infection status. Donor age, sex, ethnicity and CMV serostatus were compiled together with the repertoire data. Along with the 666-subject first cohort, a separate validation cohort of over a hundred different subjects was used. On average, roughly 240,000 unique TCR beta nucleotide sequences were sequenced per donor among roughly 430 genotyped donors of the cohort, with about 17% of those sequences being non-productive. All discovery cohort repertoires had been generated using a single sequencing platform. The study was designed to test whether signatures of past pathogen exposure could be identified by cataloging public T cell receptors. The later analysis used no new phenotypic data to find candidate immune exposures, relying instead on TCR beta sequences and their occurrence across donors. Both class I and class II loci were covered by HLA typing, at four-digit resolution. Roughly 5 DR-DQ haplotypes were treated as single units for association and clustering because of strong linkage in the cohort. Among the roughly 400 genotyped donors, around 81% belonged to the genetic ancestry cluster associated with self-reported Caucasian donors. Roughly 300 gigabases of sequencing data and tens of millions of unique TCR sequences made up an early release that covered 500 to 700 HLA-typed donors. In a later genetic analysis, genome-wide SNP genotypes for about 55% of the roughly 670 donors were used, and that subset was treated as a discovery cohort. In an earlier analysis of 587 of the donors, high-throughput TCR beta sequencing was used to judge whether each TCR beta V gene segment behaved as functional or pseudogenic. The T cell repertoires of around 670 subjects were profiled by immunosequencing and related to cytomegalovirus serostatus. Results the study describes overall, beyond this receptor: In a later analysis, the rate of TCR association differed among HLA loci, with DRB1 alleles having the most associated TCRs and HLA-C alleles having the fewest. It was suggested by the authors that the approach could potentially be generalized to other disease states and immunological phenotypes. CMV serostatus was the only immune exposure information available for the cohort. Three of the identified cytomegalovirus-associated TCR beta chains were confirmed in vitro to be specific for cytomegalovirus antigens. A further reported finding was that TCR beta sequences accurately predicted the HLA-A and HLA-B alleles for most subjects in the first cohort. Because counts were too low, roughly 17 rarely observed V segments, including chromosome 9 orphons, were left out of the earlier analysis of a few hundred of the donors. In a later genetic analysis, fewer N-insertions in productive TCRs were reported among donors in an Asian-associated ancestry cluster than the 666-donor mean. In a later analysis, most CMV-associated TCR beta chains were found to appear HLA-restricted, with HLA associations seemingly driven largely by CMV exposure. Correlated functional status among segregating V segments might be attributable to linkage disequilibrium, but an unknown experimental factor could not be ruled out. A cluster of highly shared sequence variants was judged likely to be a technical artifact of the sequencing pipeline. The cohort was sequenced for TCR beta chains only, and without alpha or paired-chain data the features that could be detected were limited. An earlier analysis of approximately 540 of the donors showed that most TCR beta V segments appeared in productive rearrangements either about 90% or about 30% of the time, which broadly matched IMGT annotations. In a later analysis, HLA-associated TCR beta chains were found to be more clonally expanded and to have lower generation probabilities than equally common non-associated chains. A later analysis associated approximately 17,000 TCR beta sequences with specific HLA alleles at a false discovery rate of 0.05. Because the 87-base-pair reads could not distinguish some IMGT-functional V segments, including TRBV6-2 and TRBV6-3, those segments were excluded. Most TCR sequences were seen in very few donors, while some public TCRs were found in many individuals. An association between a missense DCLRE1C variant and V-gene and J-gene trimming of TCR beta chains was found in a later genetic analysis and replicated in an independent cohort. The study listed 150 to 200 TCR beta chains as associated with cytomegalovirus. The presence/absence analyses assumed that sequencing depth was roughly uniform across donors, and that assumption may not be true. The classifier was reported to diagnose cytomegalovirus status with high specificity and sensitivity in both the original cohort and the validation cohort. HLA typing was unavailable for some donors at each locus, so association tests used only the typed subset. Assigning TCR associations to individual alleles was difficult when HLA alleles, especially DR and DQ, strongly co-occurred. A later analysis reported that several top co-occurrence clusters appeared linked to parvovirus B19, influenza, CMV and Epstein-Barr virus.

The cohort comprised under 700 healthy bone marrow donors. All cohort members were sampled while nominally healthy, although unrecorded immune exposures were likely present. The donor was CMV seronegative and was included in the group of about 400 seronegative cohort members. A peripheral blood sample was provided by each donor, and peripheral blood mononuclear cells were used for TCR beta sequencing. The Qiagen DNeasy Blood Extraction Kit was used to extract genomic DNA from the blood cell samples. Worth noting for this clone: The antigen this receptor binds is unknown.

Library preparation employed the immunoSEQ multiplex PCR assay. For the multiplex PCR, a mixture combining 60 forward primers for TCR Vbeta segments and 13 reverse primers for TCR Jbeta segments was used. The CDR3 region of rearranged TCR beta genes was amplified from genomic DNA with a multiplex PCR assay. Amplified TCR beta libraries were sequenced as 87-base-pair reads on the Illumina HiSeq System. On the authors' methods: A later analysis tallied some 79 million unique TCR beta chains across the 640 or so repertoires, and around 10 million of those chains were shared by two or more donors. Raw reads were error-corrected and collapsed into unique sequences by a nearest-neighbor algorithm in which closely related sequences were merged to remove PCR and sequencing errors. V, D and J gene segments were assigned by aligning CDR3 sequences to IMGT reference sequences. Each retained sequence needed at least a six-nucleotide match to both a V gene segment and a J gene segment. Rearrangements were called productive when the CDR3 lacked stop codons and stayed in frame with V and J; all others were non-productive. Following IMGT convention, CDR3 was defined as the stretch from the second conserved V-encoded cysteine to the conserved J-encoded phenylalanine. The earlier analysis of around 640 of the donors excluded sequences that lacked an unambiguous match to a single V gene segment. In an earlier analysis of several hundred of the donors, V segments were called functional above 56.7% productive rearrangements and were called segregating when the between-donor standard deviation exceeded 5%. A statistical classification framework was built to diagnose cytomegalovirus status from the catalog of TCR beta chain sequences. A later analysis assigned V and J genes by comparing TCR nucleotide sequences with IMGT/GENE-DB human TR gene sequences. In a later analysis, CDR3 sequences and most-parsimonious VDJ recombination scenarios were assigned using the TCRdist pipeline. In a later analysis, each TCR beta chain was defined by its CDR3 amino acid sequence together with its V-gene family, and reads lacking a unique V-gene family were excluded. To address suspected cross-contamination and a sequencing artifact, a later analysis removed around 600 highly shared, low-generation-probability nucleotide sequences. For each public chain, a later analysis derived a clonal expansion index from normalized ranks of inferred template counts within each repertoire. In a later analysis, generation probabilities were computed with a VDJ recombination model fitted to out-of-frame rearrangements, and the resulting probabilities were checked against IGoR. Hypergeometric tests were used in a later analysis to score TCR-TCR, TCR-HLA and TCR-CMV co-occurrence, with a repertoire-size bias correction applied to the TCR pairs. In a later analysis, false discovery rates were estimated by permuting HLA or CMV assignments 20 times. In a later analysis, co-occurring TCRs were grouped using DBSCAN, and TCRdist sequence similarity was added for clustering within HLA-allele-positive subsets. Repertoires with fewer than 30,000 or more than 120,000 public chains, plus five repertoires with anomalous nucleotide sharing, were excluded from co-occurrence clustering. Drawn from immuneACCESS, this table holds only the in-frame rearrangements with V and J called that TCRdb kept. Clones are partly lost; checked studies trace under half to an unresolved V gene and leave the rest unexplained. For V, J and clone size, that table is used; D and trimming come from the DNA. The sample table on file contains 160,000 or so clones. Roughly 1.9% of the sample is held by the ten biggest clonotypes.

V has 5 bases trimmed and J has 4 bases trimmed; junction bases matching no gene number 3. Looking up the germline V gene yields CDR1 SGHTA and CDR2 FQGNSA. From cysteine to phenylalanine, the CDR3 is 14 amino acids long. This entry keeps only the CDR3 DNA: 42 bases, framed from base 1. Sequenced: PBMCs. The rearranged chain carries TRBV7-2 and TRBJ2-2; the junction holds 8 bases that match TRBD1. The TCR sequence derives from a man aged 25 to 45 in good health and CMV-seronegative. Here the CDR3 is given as CASSPGQVTGELFF. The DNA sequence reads TGTGCCAGCAGCCCGGGACAGGTCACCGGGGAGCTGTTTTTT.